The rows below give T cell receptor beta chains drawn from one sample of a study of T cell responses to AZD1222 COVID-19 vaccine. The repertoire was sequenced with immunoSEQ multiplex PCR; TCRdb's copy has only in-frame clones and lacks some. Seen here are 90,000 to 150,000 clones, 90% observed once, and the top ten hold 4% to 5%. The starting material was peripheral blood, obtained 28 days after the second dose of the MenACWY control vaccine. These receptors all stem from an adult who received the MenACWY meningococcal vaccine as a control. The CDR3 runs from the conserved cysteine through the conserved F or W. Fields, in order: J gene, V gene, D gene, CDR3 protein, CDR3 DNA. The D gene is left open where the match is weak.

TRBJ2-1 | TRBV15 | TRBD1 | CATSRDLGTGGAISYNEQFF | TGTGCCACCAGCAGAGACCTTGGGACAGGGGGCGCGATATCCTACAATGAGCAGTTCTTC
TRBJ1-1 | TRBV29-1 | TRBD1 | CSVGKSQTGRAEAFF | TGCAGCGTTGGTAAGTCCCAGACAGGGAGGGCTGAAGCTTTCTTT
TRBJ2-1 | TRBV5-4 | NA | CASSPSYNEQFF | TGTGCCAGCAGCCCCTCCTACAATGAGCAGTTCTTC
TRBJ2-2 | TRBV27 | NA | CASSFAGRTGELFF | TGTGCCAGCAGTTTTGCAGGGAGGACCGGGGAGCTGTTTTTT
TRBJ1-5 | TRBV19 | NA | CASSNKKQGDQPQHF | TGTGCCAGTAGTAATAAAAAACAGGGAGATCAGCCCCAGCATTTT
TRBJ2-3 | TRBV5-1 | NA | CASSLGGDTQYF | TGCGCCAGCAGCTTGGGCGGAGATACGCAGTATTTT
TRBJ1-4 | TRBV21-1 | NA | CASMTTGTTNEKLFF | TGTGCCAGCATGACCACAGGGACAACTAATGAAAAACTGTTTTTT
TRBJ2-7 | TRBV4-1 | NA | CASSQGDRGYEQYF | TGCGCCAGCAGCCAAGGAGACCGGGGCTACGAGCAGTACTTC
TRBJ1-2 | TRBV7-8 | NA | CASSLKGARTYGYTF | TGTGCCAGCAGCCTTAAGGGTGCCAGGACCTATGGCTACACCTTC
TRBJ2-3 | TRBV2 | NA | CASSEVHTRTDTQYF | TGTGCCAGCAGTGAAGTGCACACCCGCACAGATACGCAGTATTTT
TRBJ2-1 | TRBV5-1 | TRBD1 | CASSLQGAAGEQFF | TGCGCCAGCAGCTTACAGGGGGCGGCTGGTGAGCAGTTCTTC
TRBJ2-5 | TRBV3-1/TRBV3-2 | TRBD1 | CASSHLRQGLETQYF | TGTGCCAGCAGCCACCTACGACAGGGCTTAGAGACCCAGTACTTC
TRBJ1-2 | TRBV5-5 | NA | CASSPDPRQVAGYTF | TGTGCCAGCAGCCCGGACCCTCGGCAGGTGGCTGGCTACACCTTC
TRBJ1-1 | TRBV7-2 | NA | CASSLMGVNTEAFF | TGTGCCAGCAGCTTAATGGGGGTTAACACTGAAGCTTTCTTT
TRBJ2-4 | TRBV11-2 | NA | CASRSFNRDTPGNIQYF | TGTGCCAGCAGAAGCTTTAACCGGGACACGCCGGGAAACATTCAGTACTTC
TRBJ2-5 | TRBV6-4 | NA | CASSDGSGQETQYF | TGTGCCAGCAGTGACGGGTCGGGACAAGAGACCCAGTACTTC
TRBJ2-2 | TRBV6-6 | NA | CASSSRANTGELFF | TGTGCCAGCAGTTCGAGGGCGAACACCGGGGAGCTGTTTTTT
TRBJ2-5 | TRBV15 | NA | CATSRESRGSETQYF | TGTGCCACCAGCAGAGAGAGCAGGGGTTCGGAGACCCAGTACTTC
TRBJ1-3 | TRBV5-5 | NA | CASQERGNSGNTIYF | TGTGCCAGCCAAGAGCGGGGCAACTCTGGAAACACCATATATTTT
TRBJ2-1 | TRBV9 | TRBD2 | CASSFLAAAVNEQFF | TGTGCCAGCAGCTTTCTAGCGGCCGCGGTGAATGAGCAGTTCTTC
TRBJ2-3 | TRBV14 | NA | CASSHSKEGSTDTQYF | TGTGCCAGCAGCCACTCAAAGGAAGGTTCAACAGATACGCAGTATTTT
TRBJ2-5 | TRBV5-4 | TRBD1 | CASSSNQGVGETQYF | TGTGCCAGCAGCTCGAACCAGGGGGTAGGGGAGACCCAGTACTTC
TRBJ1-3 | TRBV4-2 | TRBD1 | CASSPTSGTGGNTIYF | TGTGCCAGCAGCCCAACATCCGGGACAGGTGGAAACACCATATATTTT
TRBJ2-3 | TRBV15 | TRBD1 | CATSRGGQGTDTQYF | TGTGCCACCAGCCGTGGGGGACAGGGAACAGATACGCAGTATTTT
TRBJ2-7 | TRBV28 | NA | CASSSPGTAVSYEQYF | TGTGCCAGCAGTTCCCCGGGGACGGCTGTCTCCTACGAGCAGTACTTC
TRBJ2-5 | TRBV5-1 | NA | CASSTGDILETQYF | TGCGCCAGCAGCACCGGGGACATTTTGGAGACCCAGTACTTC